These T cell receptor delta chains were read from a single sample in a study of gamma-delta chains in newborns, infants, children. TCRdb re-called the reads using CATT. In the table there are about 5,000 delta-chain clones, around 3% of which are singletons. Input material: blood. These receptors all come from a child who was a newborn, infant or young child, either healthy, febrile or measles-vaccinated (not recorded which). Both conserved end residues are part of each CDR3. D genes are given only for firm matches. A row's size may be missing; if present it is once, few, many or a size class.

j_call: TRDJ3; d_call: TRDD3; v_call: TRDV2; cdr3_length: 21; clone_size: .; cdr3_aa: CACDTLYTGGYASWDTRQMFF; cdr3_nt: TGTGCCTGTGACACCCTATATACTGGGGGATACGCCTCCTGGGACACCCGACAGATGTTTTTC
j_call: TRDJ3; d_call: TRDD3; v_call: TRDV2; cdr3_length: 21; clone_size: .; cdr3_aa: CACDNVLGDTFSSWDTRQMFF; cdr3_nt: TGTGCCTGTGACAACGTACTGGGGGATACGTTTAGCTCCTGGGACACCCGACAGATGTTTTTC
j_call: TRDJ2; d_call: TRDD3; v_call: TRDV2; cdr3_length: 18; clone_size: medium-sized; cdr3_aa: CACDTLGDTGALTAQLFF; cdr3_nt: TGTGCCTGTGACACCCTGGGGGATACAGGAGCTTTGACAGCACAACTCTTCTTT
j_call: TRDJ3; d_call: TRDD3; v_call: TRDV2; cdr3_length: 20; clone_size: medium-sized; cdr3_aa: CACDDPTGGYGSWDTRQMFF; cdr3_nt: TGTGCCTGTGACGATCCTACTGGGGGATACGGCTCCTGGGACACCCGACAGATGTTTTTC
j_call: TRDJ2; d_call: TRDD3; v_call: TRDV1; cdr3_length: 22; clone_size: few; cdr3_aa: CALGEAPFHPYWGIRLTAQLFF; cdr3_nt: TGTGCTCTTGGGGAAGCCCCATTCCACCCATACTGGGGGATAAGGTTGACAGCACAACTCTTCTTT
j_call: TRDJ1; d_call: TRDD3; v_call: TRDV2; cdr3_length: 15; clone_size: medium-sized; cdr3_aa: CACDSILGDTDKLIF; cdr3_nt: TGTGCCTGTGACTCTATACTGGGGGACACCGATAAACTCATCTTT
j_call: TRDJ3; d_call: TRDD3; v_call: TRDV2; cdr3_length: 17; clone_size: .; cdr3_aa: CACDTLGGSWDTRQMFF; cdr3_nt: TGTGCCTGTGACACACTGGGGGGCTCCTGGGACACCCGACAGATGTTTTTC
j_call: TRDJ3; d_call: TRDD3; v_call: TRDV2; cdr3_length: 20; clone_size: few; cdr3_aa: CACDTLGDFDSSWDTRQMFF; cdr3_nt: TGTGCCTGTGACACCCTGGGGGATTTCGACAGCTCCTGGGACACCCGACAGATGTTTTTC
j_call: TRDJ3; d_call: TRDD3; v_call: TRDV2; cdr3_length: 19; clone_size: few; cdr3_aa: CACDMVLGESSWDTRQMFF; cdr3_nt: TGTGCCTGTGACATGGTACTGGGGGAAAGCTCCTGGGACACCCGACAGATGTTTTTC
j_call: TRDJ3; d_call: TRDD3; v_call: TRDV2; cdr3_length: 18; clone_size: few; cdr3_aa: CACDTWGIGTWDTRQMFF; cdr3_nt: TGTGCCTGTGACACCTGGGGGATAGGAACCTGGGACACCCGACAGATGTTTTTC
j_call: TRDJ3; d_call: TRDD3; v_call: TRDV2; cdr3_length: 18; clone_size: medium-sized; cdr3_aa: CACDTVLGAAWDTRQMFF; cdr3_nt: TGTGCCTGTGACACCGTACTGGGGGCTGCCTGGGACACCCGACAGATGTTTTTC
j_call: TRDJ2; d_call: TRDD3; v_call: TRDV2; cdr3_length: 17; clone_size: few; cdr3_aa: CACDTVGDTALAAQLFF; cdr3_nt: TGTGCCTGTGACACCGTGGGGGATACAGCTTTGGCAGCACAACTCTTCTTT
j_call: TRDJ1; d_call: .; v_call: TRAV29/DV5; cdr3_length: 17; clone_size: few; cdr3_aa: CAVTAPGDFTYTDKLIF; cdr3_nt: TGTGCAGTAACTGCACCCGGGGACTTTACATACACCGATAAACTCATCTTT
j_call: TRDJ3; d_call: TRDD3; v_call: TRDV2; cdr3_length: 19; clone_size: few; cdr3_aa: CACDTAGGISSWDTRQMFF; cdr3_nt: TGTGCCTGTGACACGGCTGGGGGCATTAGCTCCTGGGACACCCGACAGATGTTTTTC
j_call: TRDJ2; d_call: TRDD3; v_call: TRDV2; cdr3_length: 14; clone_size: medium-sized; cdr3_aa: CACDELGDTAQLFF; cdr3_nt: TGTGCCTGTGACGAACTGGGGGATACAGCACAACTCTTCTTT